Below are 8 T cell receptor beta chains sequenced from a single sample in a study of shared clonotypes between healthy human individuals. Sequencing used immunoSEQ multiplex PCR; TCRdb keeps in-frame clones, though not all of them. The table lists over a million clones, 78% of them singletons. Specimen: memory CD4+ T cells from PBMCs. Subset: CD45RA-negative fraction. These receptors were taken from a man aged 18 to 29 in good health. Some clones in this sample may be carry-over from other donors' samples.

V gene TRBV25-1 combines with J gene TRBJ2-3; D remains unclear. The length of the CDR3 is 16 residues. The germline V and J ends were trimmed by 3 bases and 0 bases, with 13 bases remaining between them. Germline values: CDR1 MGHDK, CDR2 SYGVNS. CDR3 amino acids: CASSDSPVSSTDTQYF. The CDR3 region has the DNA TGTGCCAGCAGTGATAGTCCCGTCTCTAGCACAGATACGCAGTATTTT.

This chain uses TRBV5-6 with TRBJ1-2; tentative D call: TRBD1 (5 bases). V was trimmed by 3 bases and J by 1 base, leaving 16 bases between them. CDR3 size: 16 residues. CDR1 SGHDT and CDR2 YYEEEE come from the germline V gene. This CDR3 reads CASSSPDMTVNYGYTF. The CDR3 DNA reads TGTGCCAGCAGCTCTCCTGATATGACAGTTAACTATGGCTACACCTTC.

This chain joins TRBV4-3 and TRBJ1-3, with unresolved D. This CDR3 has 14 amino acids. CDR1 and CDR2 from the germline V gene are LGHNA and YSLEER. Deletions cut 0 bases from V and 3 bases from J, with 6 bases between. Here the CDR3 reads CASSQETNGNTIYF. The CDR3 nucleotides read TGCGCCAGCAGCCAAGAAACGAATGGAAACACCATATATTTT.

The chain recombines TRBV6-1 with TRBJ2-1; D gene unclear. Deletions cut 7 bases from V and 0 bases from J, with 10 bases between. Germline CDR1 MNHNS, CDR2 SASEGT. The CDR3 has 14 amino acids. The CDR3 DNA reads as TGTGCCAGCACCGCCGGTCCCTCCTACAATGAGCAGTTCTTC. Its translation is CASTAGPSYNEQFF.

There are many counts of this clone. The chain employs TRBV28 and TRBJ1-5; the D is unclear. Germline V gene lookup returns CDR1 MDHEN and CDR2 SYDVKM. The V and J ends lost 7 bases and 0 bases respectively, with 13 bases between them. The CDR3 covers 15 residues. CDR3 DNA: TGTGCCAGCACCTACGGGGTATATAGCAATCAGCCCCAGCATTTT. Its translation: CASTYGVYSNQPQHF.

Comments on this clone: Germline is not matched at one junction end, which may reflect a read error. This chain uses TRBV13 with TRBJ2-2, with 8 positions matching TRBD2. The CDR3 runs to 14 residues. Germline V CDR1 and CDR2: PRHDT, FYEKMQ (reference sequence). In DNA form, the CDR3 reads TGTGCCAGCAGCTTTAGCGGGAACGCCGGGGAGCTGTTTTTT. This codes for CASSFSGNAGELFF.

The chain carries TRBV7-9 and TRBJ2-3; possibly TRBD2 for D (6 bases). V was clipped by 6 bases and J by 2 bases, with 18 bases between them. This CDR3 comprises 16 residues. CDR1 is SEHNR and CDR2 is FQNEAQ in the germline V gene (reference sequence). DNA for the CDR3: TGTGCCAGCAGTCCGGTGTGGGCTAGCGCCACAGATACGCAGTATTTT. Translated: CASSPVWASATDTQYF.

The chain is built from TRBV29-1 and TRBJ2-1; 9 positions match TRBD1. Per germline, CDR1 SQVTM and CDR2 ANQGSEA. Trimming took 6 bases from V and 6 from J; bases not matched to a gene: 9. This CDR3 region has 14 residues. This CDR3 is CSVSRDRAPNEQFF. As DNA, the CDR3 is TGCAGCGTGTCCCGGGACAGGGCCCCCAATGAGCAGTTCTTC.